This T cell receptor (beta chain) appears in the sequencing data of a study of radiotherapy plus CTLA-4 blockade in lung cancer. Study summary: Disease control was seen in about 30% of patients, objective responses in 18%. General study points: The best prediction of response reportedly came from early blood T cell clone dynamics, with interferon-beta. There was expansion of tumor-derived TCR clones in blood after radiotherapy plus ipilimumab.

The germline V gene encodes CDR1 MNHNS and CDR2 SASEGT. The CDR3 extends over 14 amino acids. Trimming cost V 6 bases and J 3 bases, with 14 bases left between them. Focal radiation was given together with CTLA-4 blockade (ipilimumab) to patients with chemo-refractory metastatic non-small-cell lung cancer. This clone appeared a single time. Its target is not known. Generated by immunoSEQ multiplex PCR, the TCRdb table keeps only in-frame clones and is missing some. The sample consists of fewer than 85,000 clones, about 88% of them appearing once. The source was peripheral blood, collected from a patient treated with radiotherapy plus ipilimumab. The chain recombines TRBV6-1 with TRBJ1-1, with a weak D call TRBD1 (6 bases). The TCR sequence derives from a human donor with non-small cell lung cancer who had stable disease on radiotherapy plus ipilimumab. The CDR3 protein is CASRSTGIHTEAFF. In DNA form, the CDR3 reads TGTGCCAGCAGATCGACAGGAATTCACACTGAAGCTTTCTTT.